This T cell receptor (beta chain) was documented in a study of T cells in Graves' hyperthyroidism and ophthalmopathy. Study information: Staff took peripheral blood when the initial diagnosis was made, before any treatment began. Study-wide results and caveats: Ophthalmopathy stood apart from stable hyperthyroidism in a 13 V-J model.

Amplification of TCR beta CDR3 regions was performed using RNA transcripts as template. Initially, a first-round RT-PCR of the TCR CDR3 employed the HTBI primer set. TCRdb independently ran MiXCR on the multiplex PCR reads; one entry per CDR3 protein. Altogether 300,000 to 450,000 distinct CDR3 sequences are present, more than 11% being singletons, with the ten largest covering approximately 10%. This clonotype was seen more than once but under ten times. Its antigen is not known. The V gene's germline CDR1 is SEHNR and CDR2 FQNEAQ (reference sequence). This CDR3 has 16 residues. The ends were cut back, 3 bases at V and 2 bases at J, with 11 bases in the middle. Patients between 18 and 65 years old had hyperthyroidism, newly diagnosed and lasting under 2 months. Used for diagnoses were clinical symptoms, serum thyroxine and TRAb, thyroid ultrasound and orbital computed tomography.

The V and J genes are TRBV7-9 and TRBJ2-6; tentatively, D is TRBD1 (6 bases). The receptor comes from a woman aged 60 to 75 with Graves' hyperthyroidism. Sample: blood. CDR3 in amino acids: CASSFLRTAGANVLTF. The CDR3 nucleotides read TGTGCCAGCAGCTTTCTACGGACAGCTGGGGCCAACGTCCTGACTTTC.